Below, 25 T cell receptor beta chains from the same sample are listed, as sequenced in a study of beta chain features in type 1 diabetes. Their antigen targets remain unknown. Every isolated RNA sample was fully reverse transcribed, so sequencing captured expressed TCRB transcripts. Generated by immunoSEQ multiplex PCR, the TCRdb table keeps only in-frame clones and is missing some. The sample records 550,000 to 850,000 clones, 13% being singletons. Study results and caveats: Shorter TCRB CDR3s, moderately but significantly so, marked every one of the four CD4+ subsets in Type 1 diabetes patients.

Input material: naive CD4+ T cells from blood. Every receptor here comes from a man aged 18 to 30 with type 1 diabetes.

The J gene is TRBJ2-7, the V gene TRBV29-1; 10 bases are shared with TRBD2. This CDR3 comprises 17 residues. CDR1 is SQVTM and CDR2 is ANQGSEA in the germline V gene. V shed 6 bases and J 2 bases; nucleotides not matched to a gene: 16. The CDR3 reads CSVESLGASGGTYEQYF. The CDR3 nucleotides are TGCAGCGTCGAGAGTCTAGGGGCTAGCGGGGGAACCTACGAGCAGTACTTC.

The J gene is TRBJ2-1, the V gene TRBV10-3; D is possibly TRBD2 (6 bases). CDR3 size: 13 residues. The germline CDR1 and CDR2 sequences are ENHRY and SYGVKD. V dropped 2 bases and J dropped 9 bases, with 11 bases sitting between them. The CDR3 is CAISEGAGSEQFF. CDR3 in DNA: TGTGCCATCAGTGAGGGGGCGGGGAGTGAGCAGTTCTTC.

This clone was seen more than once but under ten times. The V and J genes are TRBV6-1 and TRBJ2-6, with D possibly being TRBD1 (6 bases). CDR3 length: 17 amino acids. Per the germline V gene, CDR1 is MNHNS and CDR2 is SASEGT. V lost 0 bases and J lost 0, with 9 bases in between. The CDR3 reads CASSEAVDSSGANVLTF. DNA of the CDR3: TGTGCCAGCAGTGAAGCAGTGGACAGCTCTGGGGCCAACGTCCTGACTTTC.

This clone was detected only a few times. The rearrangement uses TRBV28 and TRBJ2-3, with 9 positions matching TRBD1. The CDR3 runs to 16 residues. Trimming removed 5 bases from V and 1 base from J; junction bases left unmatched: 7. CDR1 MDHEN and CDR2 SYDVKM come from the germline V gene. CDR3 protein: CASSLPQGAGTDTQYF. The CDR3 DNA follows: TGTGCCAGCAGTCTACCACAGGGGGCCGGCACAGATACGCAGTATTTT.

This CDR3 reads CASSLRLAYYNEQFF. Here the CDR3 DNA reads TGTGCCAGCAGTTTAAGGCTAGCGTACTACAATGAGCAGTTCTTC. The chain is built from TRBV27 and TRBJ2-1, with D possibly matching TRBD2 (6 bases). Trimming took off 2 bases at V and 3 bases at J, with 11 bases between the two ends. CDR1 and CDR2 (germline): MNHEY, SMNVEV (reference sequence). This CDR3 region has 15 residues.

About this clone: The junction departs from the called germline gene at one end, perhaps through a read error. This chain links TRBV28 with TRBJ1-1; D might be TRBD1 (5 bases). CDR1 MDHEN and CDR2 SYDVKM come from the germline V gene. This CDR3 is 11 amino acids long. The chain's CDR3 is CASSFLGGTLF. In DNA form, the CDR3 reads TGTGCCAGCAGTTTTCTTGGCGGGACTCTCTTT.

The chain uses TRBV28 and TRBJ1-1, with 10 bases matching TRBD1. Germline CDR1 is MDHEN and CDR2 is SYDVKM. The trim removed 5 bases at V and 3 bases at J, leaving 6 bases unmatched. The CDR3 sequence is 15 residues long. CDR3 protein: CASSPRDRGDTEAFF. CDR3 sequence (DNA): TGTGCCAGCAGTCCGCGGGACAGGGGCGACACTGAAGCTTTCTTT.

The chain is built from TRBV7-2 and TRBJ1-6; 7 nucleotides match TRBD1. V was pared by 1 base and J by 3 bases, with 0 bases of the junction left unmatched. This CDR3 comprises 15 residues. Germline CDR1 and CDR2: SGHTA and FQGNSA. CDR3 residues: CASSLGTGYNSPLHF. CDR3 nucleotide sequence: TGTGCCAGCAGCTTAGGGACAGGCTATAATTCACCCCTCCACTTT.

This chain connects TRBV2 to TRBJ2-3, with D possibly being TRBD1 or TRBD2 (6 bases each). Germline CDR1 is SNHLY and CDR2 is FYNNEI. Trimming cost V 6 bases and J 1 base, with 11 bases left between them. The CDR3 runs to 14 residues. This CDR3 is CASSPRGGTDTQYF. The CDR3 DNA reads TGTGCCAGCAGCCCTAGGGGGGGCACAGATACGCAGTATTTT.

CDR3 sequence: CASRITTNEKLFF. The CDR3 DNA is TGTGCCAGCAGGATTACAACTAATGAAAAACTGTTTTTT. This sequence joins TRBV28 and TRBJ1-4; D ambiguous. CDR1 and CDR2 from the germline V gene are MDHEN and SYDVKM. The CDR3 loop spans 13 amino acids. With 6 bases removed from V and 0 bases from J, the gap between germline ends came to 5 bases.

This clone appeared a few times. The chain links TRBV15 to TRBJ2-7; tentative D call: TRBD1 (5 bases). The V gene lost 1 base and the J gene lost 2 bases, with 12 bases spanning the gap. Germline V gene sequence: CDR1 LNHNV, CDR2 YYDKDF (reference sequence). CDR3 length: 15 residues. The CDR3 nucleotides are TGTGCCACCAGCAGAGTGGGGCCAGGAGCCTACGAGCAGTACTTC. Translating gives CATSRVGPGAYEQYF.

V gene TRBV6-5 combines with J gene TRBJ1-2; D is uncertain. The CDR3 sequence is 16 residues long. Germline lookup yields CDR1 MNHEY and CDR2 SVGAGI. Deletions cut 0 bases from V and 2 bases from J, with 13 bases between. CDR3 nucleotides: TGTGCCAGCAGTTACTCGACCATCCGGGGAAACTATGGCTACACCTTC. It translates to CASSYSTIRGNYGYTF.

This clone was seen more than once but under ten times. This chain uses TRBV6-5 with TRBJ1-2; D ambiguous. Germline V gene lookup returns CDR1 MNHEY and CDR2 SVGAGI. Trimming shortened V by 9 bases and J by 4 bases, and 9 bases separated the two germline ends. There are 11 residues in the CDR3. This CDR3 reads CASYSFYGYTF. CDR3 in DNA: TGTGCCAGTTACAGCTTCTATGGCTACACCTTC.

The genes are TRBV7-2 and TRBJ1-5; the D is unclear. V gave up 5 bases and J gave up 5 bases, with 10 bases separating them. The germline V gene encodes CDR1 SGHTA and CDR2 FQGNSA. This CDR3 has 13 amino acids. CDR3 sequence reads: CASSQQKDQPQHF. In DNA form, the CDR3 reads TGTGCCAGCAGCCAACAGAAAGATCAGCCCCAGCATTTT.

The chain has TRBV5-1 and TRBJ2-5; 7 bases agree with TRBD2. Germline trimming cut 4 bases from V and 2 bases from J; bases unmatched to any gene: 11. The CDR3 is 16 residues long. Germline loops: CDR1 SGHRS, CDR2 YFSETQ. CDR3 in DNA: TGCGCCAGCAGCCTGGGGGGTAGCGGGCGTCAAGAGACCCAGTACTTC. Residues: CASSLGGSGRQETQYF.

This clone has only a few counts. The rearrangement links TRBV7-3 to TRBJ2-7; possible D gene TRBD1, 5 bases. CDR1 is SGHTA and CDR2 is FQGTGA in the germline V gene. With 1 base removed from V and 4 bases from J, the gap between germline ends came to 14 bases. The CDR3 is made up of 15 amino acids. The CDR3 bases are TGTGCCAGCAGCTTAATGTCAGGGAATGCTTACGAGCAGTACTTC. It translates to CASSLMSGNAYEQYF.

This clone was seen a few times. The V and J genes are TRBV6-5 and TRBJ1-6, with a tentative D call TRBD1 (6 bases). The CDR3 loop spans 14 amino acids. Germline CDR1 reads MNHEY; CDR2 reads SVGAGI. V dropped 6 bases and J dropped 8 bases, with 14 bases sitting between them. The CDR3 region is CASSSWTEYSPLHF. The CDR3 nucleotides read TGTGCCAGCAGCTCCTGGACAGAATATTCACCCCTCCACTTT.

This clone was recorded a few times. The chain recombines TRBV5-4 with TRBJ1-2, with TRBD1 as a possible D gene (5 bases). CDR1 and CDR2 (germline): SGHNT, YYREEE (reference sequence). The CDR3 covers 14 residues. The ends were cut back, 4 bases at V and 3 bases at J, with 13 bases in the middle. CDR3 nucleotide sequence: TGTGCCAGCAGCGACACGGGCAGGGACTATGGCTACACCTTC. Residues: CASSDTGRDYGYTF.

The table lists this clone with a few counts. The chain has TRBV9 and TRBJ2-1; 8 bases line up with TRBD2. The CDR3 spans 15 residues. Germline assignment: CDR1 SGDLS and CDR2 YYNGEE. V lost 6 bases, J lost 0 bases, and 5 bases stayed unmatched. CDR3: CASTRTSTSYNEQFF. For the CDR3, the DNA is TGTGCCAGCACTAGGACTAGCACCTCCTACAATGAGCAGTTCTTC.

This clone has just a few counts. The chain uses TRBV28 and TRBJ2-1; possibly TRBD2 for D (6 bases). The germline V and J ends were trimmed by 10 bases and 0 bases, with 13 bases remaining between them. Germline V gene sequence: CDR1 MDHEN, CDR2 SYDVKM. This CDR3 has 14 residues. CDR3 bases: TGTGCCATTACGGGGGTAAGCTCCTACAATGAGCAGTTCTTC. Amino acid sequence: CAITGVSSYNEQFF.

This chain connects TRBV6-5 to TRBJ1-6; no clear D. Germline CDR1 is MNHEY and CDR2 is SVGAGI. With 5 bases removed from V and 9 bases from J, the gap between germline ends came to 8 bases. CDR3 size: 12 residues. CDR3: CASSKNSSPLHF. The CDR3 DNA sequence: TGTGCCAGCAGTAAAAATTCTTCACCCCTCCACTTT.

This clone came up a few times. The CDR3 DNA reads TGTGCCAGTAGTGACAGGGAGGGTACGCATGAGCAGTTCTTC. Translating gives CASSDREGTHEQFF. The J gene is TRBJ2-1, the V gene TRBV19; D is tentatively TRBD1 or TRBD2 (7 bases each). The V end was cut by 5 bases, the J end by 8 bases, with 16 bases between. This CDR3 spans 14 amino acids. Germline-derived CDR1 and CDR2 are LNHDA and SQIVND (reference sequence).

This clone was counted between two and nine times. The chain is built from TRBV28 and TRBJ2-1, with 10 bases that match TRBD2. This CDR3 comprises 15 residues. The germline gives CDR1 MDHEN, CDR2 SYDVKM. The V gene end was trimmed by 5 bases and the J gene end by 3 bases; junction bases not matched to a gene: 4. The DNA of the CDR3 is TGTGCCAGCAGTACAGCGGGGGGGTTCTACAATGAGCAGTTCTTC. Translation gives CASSTAGGFYNEQFF.

The gene calls are TRBV18 and TRBJ1-4, with D possibly TRBD1 on 6 matching bases. V shed 2 bases and J shed 8 bases, with 9 bases lying between them. The CDR3 length is 13 residues. CDR1 is KGHSH, CDR2 LQKENI, per germline. The CDR3 spells CASSPGGEEKLFF. CDR3 in DNA: TGTGCCAGCTCACCAGGGGGCGAAGAAAAACTGTTTTTT.

V and J are TRBV5-4 and TRBJ2-5; D gene uncertain. Germline CDR1 SGHNT, CDR2 YYREEE (reference sequence). The ends were cut back, 0 bases at V and 1 base at J, with 13 bases in the middle. The CDR3 sequence is 16 residues long. Here the CDR3 reads CASSLGHIFPQETQYF. Here the CDR3 DNA reads TGTGCCAGCAGCTTGGGGCATATTTTCCCCCAAGAGACCCAGTACTTC. The variable domain in full, completed from reference TRBV5-4 and TRBJ2-5, reads ETGVTQSPTHLIKTRGQQVTLRCSSQSGHNTVSWYQQALGQGPQFIFQYYREEENGRGNFPPRFSGLQFPNYSSELNVNALELDDSALYLCASSLGHIFPQETQYFGPGTRLLVL.